This entry features one TCR beta chain sequence. The data belong to a study of blood T cell repertoires in COVID-19. Whole-study context: COVID-19 samples collected from the United States, Italy and Spain covered acute and convalescent phases. PBMCs, B-cell-depleted T cells, or T cells were the source of the cDNA or gDNA that made up the material.

Original processing notes: Nucleated cell number was recorded as an estimate derived from reference gene primer amplification. Data came from immunoSEQ multiplex PCR; TCRdb stores just in-frame clones and leaves some out. For V, J and clone size, that table is used; D and trimming come from the DNA. The sample holds 370,000 or so clones; about 80% are singletons and the top ten take 1.1%. The CDR3 length is 13 residues. The germline V gene encodes CDR1 GTSNPN and CDR2 SVGIG (reference sequence). The junction had 11 bases not matched to a gene; V was cut back by 2 bases and J by 11 bases. The source material was peripheral blood. The TCR originated in a human donor with acute or convalescent COVID-19. The donor label of this sample is uncertain. This sequence joins TRBV30 and TRBJ1-1; TRBD1 matches 7 bases. The CDR3: CAWSPGDSLVAFF. DNA for the CDR3: TGTGCCTGGAGTCCCGGGGACAGCCTCGTGGCTTTCTTT.